The T cell receptor beta chain described here comes from a study of spatial heterogeneity in lung cancer. Study information: A unique TCR and UMI combination showed up more than ten times in raw reads, on average.

This clonotype was counted at least ten times. There are 15 residues in the CDR3. V was pared by 2 bases and J by 4 bases, with 14 bases between. Via MiXCR, TCRdb re-called the 5' RACE reads, giving one row per CDR3 protein. The sample contains some 70,000 distinct CDR3 sequences, about 14% of which appear only once. Time point here: sample taken at primary tumor resection. Extraction of whole RNA from tumor, nontumor lung or frozen PBMC preceded unsorted sequencing. Donors were some 72 untreated early-stage non-small cell lung cancer patients. Sample: PBMCs, taken at surgery. This clonotype was obtained from a male donor with early-stage non-small cell lung cancer. The V and J genes are TRBV12-3 or TRBV12-4 and TRBJ1-2; D not certain. The CDR3 reads CASSLSSNGPYGYTF. In nucleotides, the CDR3 is TGTGCCAGCAGTTTAAGTTCGAACGGTCCCTATGGCTACACCTTC.